The T cell receptor beta chain described here comes from a study of response to subunit inactivated influenza vaccine (dated by TCRdb to 2016 to 2019). Notes on the research overall: The study used deep quantitative T cell receptor repertoire profiling to track responses to a trivalent subunit inactivated influenza vaccine.

The library came from RT-PCR. These reads were obtained on an Illumina HiSeq 2500. In TCRdb, the public reads were trimmed at Q25 with fastp and aligned with MiXCR, with productive beta chains retained. Every entry covers one CDR3 protein and lists the most common genes and DNA from its rows. Present in this sample are about 570,000 distinct CDR3 sequences, around 11% of which were seen just once. The top ten clonotypes cover 8% to 13% of the sample. The research as a whole found: The authors proposed that each seasonal influenza vaccination may bring in only a limited number of new T cells.

About this clonotype itself: The target of this receptor is not known. Base quality data are lacking; no much larger clone is found one base away.

Sequences LGHNA (CDR1) and YNFKEQ (CDR2) are obtained from the germline V gene. The junction shows trimming of 1 base on V and 2 bases on J, plus 14 bases between the germline ends. The CDR3 covers 16 residues, taking in both the cysteine and the phenylalanine. The kept DNA is CDR3 alone, 48 bases in frame from the first base. The data also belong to a second study, concerning T cells expressing NK-cell markers. As the second publication notes: The TCR beta cDNA libraries were made using 5'RACE template switching, a step that added both a universal primer site and unique molecular identifiers. In sorted CD3+CD56+NKG2C+, CD3+CD56+NKG2C- and CD3+CD56-NKG2C+ T-cell subsets from roughly 8 donors, TCR beta-chain repertoires were profiled. Seven of the eight sequenced donors were HCMV-seropositive and one was HCMV-seronegative. In several experiments an anti-gammadeltaTCR antibody was added to restrict sorting to alphabetaTCR-expressing T cells. In over five donors, the dominant CD3+CD56+NKG2C+ clonotypes were found to rank among the top 10 CD8+ clonotypes and to make up about 1.0-8% of CD8+ T cells. Those dominant clonotypes were again the most abundant among CD3+CD56-NKG2C+ cells in a handful of donors, at roughly 28.3-65%. It remained unclear whether the expanded NKG2C-expressing T cell clones were specific for HCMV antigens. The study sequenced eight donors, all healthy volunteers chosen at random: three men and five women. HCMV-specific IgG was detected in serum with a commercial ELISA kit to determine HCMV serostatus. Ficoll density gradient centrifugation was used to isolate peripheral blood mononuclear cells from blood. For over five donors, unsorted PBMC were also used to sequence bulk peripheral blood T-cell repertoires. cDNA synthesis was primed from the TCR beta constant segment, followed by two successive PCR amplification steps. Illumina HiSeq 2000/2500, MiSeq or NextSeq was used to sequence libraries as 2 x 150 bp reads. MIGEC handled demultiplexing of the reads and grouping by UMI, while MiTCR was used to assemble and quantify clonotypes. Only TCR cDNA sequences supported by at least two reads were kept to exclude erroneous sequences. The tcR package was used for downstream repertoire analysis, and clonotypes were matched between fractions using CDR3 nucleotide sequence together with V segment. VDJmatch was used to annotate antigen specificity against VDJdb, with one amino acid substitution in CDR3 allowed.

The material was PBMCs from blood, obtained on the day of vaccination. The clonotype comes from a man aged 50 to 59 who received an inactivated influenza vaccine. Donor details come from another sample of the same person, matched by shared clones. The chain uses TRBV4-2 and TRBJ2-5; the D gene is possibly TRBD1, with 6 bases matching. The CDR3 is CASSQVGGTVQETQYF. The DNA reads TGTGCCAGCAGCCAAGTAGGGGGAACAGTGCAAGAGACCCAGTACTTC.